The TCR beta chain under discussion was sequenced for a study of memory CD4+ T cells and cytomegalovirus serostatus (dated by TCRdb to about 2019). Describing the broader study: The cohort included around 35 healthy adults from Belgium, of whom 9 were CMV seropositive and 24 were CMV seronegative. The study sequenced CD4+ memory TCRbeta repertoires of a Belgian cohort with known cytomegalovirus serostatus to replicate a published TCR-based CMV serostatus classifier.

The cysteine opens and the phenylalanine closes a CDR3 of 16 amino acids. Only the CDR3 part of the read is kept: 48 bases, read in frame from the first base. V is trimmed back by 6 bases and J by 4 bases, and the junction contains 11 bases that no gene match accounts for. The germline V gene sets CDR1 to MDHEN and CDR2 to SYDVKM. As concerns this clone: Its antigen target is currently unknown. Base qualities are missing; no much larger clone stands one base away.

Genomic DNA was extracted from sorted cells with the Quick-DNA Microprep Kit. Amplification of TCRbeta DNA was done with the immunoSEQ hsTCRbeta kit, following the protocol from the manufacturer. TCRbeta libraries were sequenced on an Illumina MiSeq instrument. Under the source paper's analysis protocol: Following removal of out-of-frame sequences, a few million distinct TCRbeta sequences were retained, with an average of around 70,000 per individual. Each individual was scored according to the count of approximately 170 previously reported CMV-associated TCRbeta sequences and the total productive distinct TCRbeta count. A beta-binomial model was reimplemented in Python, and scikit-learn random forests with default parameters were trained on US cohort data. On the Belgian cohort, classifier performance was reported as the median AUC, along with percentile confidence intervals, across 10,000 bootstrap iterations. TCRdb limited this immuneACCESS table to in-frame rearrangements with V and J called. A share of clones is missing; checked studies link under half to unresolved V genes, and the rest is unexplained. That table is the source of V, J and clone size, and D and trimming were worked out from the DNA. This sample has 60,000 to 70,000 clones in its table, and 80% of those were observed once. The ten most abundant clones make up 0.5% to 0.6% of the sample.

Broader findings and caveats from the paper: Of 164 previously reported CMV-associated TCRbeta sequences, over 65 appeared in the CD4+ memory repertoires, each in one to five individuals. The results were read as suggesting that the CMV-associated TCR signature is, for the most part, present in the CD4+ memory repertoire. The original-framework classifier achieved a median bootstrapped AUC of almost 0.97 with a 95% CI of 0.76-1.00 on the Belgian cohort. For CMV serostatus prediction, a median bootstrapped AUC of about 0.95 was reached with the original framework, and a median bootstrapped AUC of approximately 0.92 was reached with a US-trained random forest. Unlike the original study, which covered naive and memory CD4+ and CD8+ populations, the Belgian study sequenced only CD4+CD45RO+ memory cells.

A FACSAria II was used to sort memory CD4+ T cells, defined as single viable CD3+CD4+CD8-CD45RO+ cells. CMV serostatus was determined with a Roche Elecsys assay detecting serum IgG against CMV pp150, pp28, p38 and p52. After the samples were thawed, total CD4+ T cells were enriched through positive selection using CD4 magnetic microbeads. The samples came from a different study that was designed specifically to examine the CD4+ T cell memory repertoire. Peripheral blood mononuclear cells were isolated and cryopreserved following standard operating procedures; serum was stored at -80 °C. The staining relied on CD3-PerCP (BW264/56), CD4-APC (RPA-T4), CD45RO-PE (UCHT1) and CD8-Pacific Orange (3B5) antibodies, and Sytox blue was used to exclude non-viable cells.

This receptor chain uses TRBV28 and TRBJ2-1; 8 bases in between match TRBD2. The receptor's source is an adult in good health and CMV-seronegative. Some clones in this sample may be carry-over from other donors' samples. The sample consisted of memory CD4+ T cells from blood. The CDR3 protein is CASSPRLARRYNEQFF. The DNA is TGTGCCAGCAGCCCTCGACTAGCGAGGCGGTACAATGAGCAGTTCTTC.